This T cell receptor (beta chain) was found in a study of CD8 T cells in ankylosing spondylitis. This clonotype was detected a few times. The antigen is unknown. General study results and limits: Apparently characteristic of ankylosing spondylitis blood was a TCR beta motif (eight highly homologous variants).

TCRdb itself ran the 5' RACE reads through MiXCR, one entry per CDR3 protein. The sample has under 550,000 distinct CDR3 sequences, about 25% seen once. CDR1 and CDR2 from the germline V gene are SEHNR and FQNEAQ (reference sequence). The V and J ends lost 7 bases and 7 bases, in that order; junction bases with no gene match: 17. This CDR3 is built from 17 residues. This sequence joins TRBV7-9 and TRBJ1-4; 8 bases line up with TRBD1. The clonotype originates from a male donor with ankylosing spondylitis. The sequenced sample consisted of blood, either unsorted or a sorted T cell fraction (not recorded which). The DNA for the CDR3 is TGTGCCAGCATACCAGGAAGTGGACAGGGCGTTGGTGAAAAACTGTTTTTT. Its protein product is CASIPGSGQGVGEKLFF.